This TCR beta chain was sequenced during a study of T-cell memory formation after mild COVID-19. Germline loops: CDR1 MGHRA, CDR2 YSYEKL. This CDR3 has 17 amino acids. Trimming took off 4 bases at V and 9 bases at J, with 25 bases between the two ends. TCRdb ran MiXCR on the 5' RACE reads and lists one entry per CDR3 protein. The data show 400,000 or so distinct CDR3 sequences, around 18% seen once. This clonotype has just a few counts. The chain joins TRBV4-1 to TRBJ2-1; D remains unclear. Input material: PBMCs or a T cell subset sorted from them (not recorded which). The TCR was taken from an adult woman who had mild COVID-19 (a few samples of this study predate the infection). Cell type and time point are not known. The CDR3 loop reads CASSPINPSVAVSEQFF. For the CDR3, the DNA is TGCGCCAGCAGCCCCATTAACCCCTCCGTCGCTGTAAGTGAGCAGTTCTTC.